This T cell receptor (beta chain) was sequenced during a study of cytomegalovirus exposure and HLA in healthy donors. Regarding the study as a whole: In a later analysis, first-cohort TCR clusters were found to tend to co-occur in the 130 or so validation repertoires. In vitro work confirmed that a few CMV-associated chains recognize CMV antigens. The study designated 150 or so TCR beta chains cytomegalovirus-associated.

This CDR3 contains 15 residues. Per the germline V gene, CDR1 is KGHSH and CDR2 is LQKENI. V shed 1 base and J 1 base; nucleotides not matched to a gene: 3. Produced via immunoSEQ multiplex PCR; TCRdb's table is partial and in-frame only. The data show 70,000 to 85,000 clones, 94% seen once. With regard to this clone: The antigen is undetermined.

The sequence was obtained from a woman in her late teens or twenties in good health and CMV-seropositive. V and J are TRBV18 and TRBJ1-2, with 7 bases identical to TRBD1. Specimen: PBMCs. As DNA, the CDR3 is TGTGCCAGCTCACCACAGGGACAGTTTAACTATGGCTACACCTTC. Translating gives CASSPQGQFNYGYTF.